The 18 T cell receptor beta chains below all came from one sample that was sequenced in a study of PD-1 blockade in classical Hodgkin lymphoma. The data were produced by immunoSEQ multiplex PCR, yet TCRdb's version contains in-frame clones alone and is incomplete. This table holds around 70,000 clones, about two thirds found once. Each of the patients experienced relapse following autologous stem cell transplantation, and their brentuximab vedotin exposure differed. This specimen consisted of peripheral blood mononuclear cells (PBMCs), obtained before the second cycle of nivolumab. The receptors were sampled from a human donor with classical Hodgkin lymphoma.

The chain couples TRBV19 to TRBJ1-4; D might be TRBD1 (6 bases). The CDR3 totals 15 residues. Germline V gene sequence: CDR1 LNHDA, CDR2 SQIVND (reference sequence). V lost 6 bases and J 4 bases, leaving 15 bases between the germline ends. CDR3 nucleotide sequence: TGTGCCAGTAGCCCTTTGGGACACCGTAATGAAAAACTGTTTTTT. Amino acid sequence: CASSPLGHRNEKLFF.

The chain is built from TRBV6-5 and TRBJ1-6; no definite D call. Trimming cost V 3 bases and J 4 bases, with 1 base left between them. CDR1 and CDR2 (germline): MNHEY, SVGAGI. The CDR3 runs 12 residues. The CDR3 coding sequence is TGTGCCAGCAGTTATTATAATTCACCCCTCCACTTT. Translated, it gives CASSYYNSPLHF.

The CDR3 region has the DNA TGCGCCACCTCCCCCAATCCAGGGAATACTGAAGCTTTCTTT. The encoded protein is CATSPNPGNTEAFF. The chain combines TRBV5-1 with TRBJ1-1; D might be TRBD1 (5 bases). The V end lost 9 bases, the J end lost 5 bases, and 20 bases lay between the germline ends. The germline V gene encodes CDR1 SGHRS and CDR2 YFSETQ. The CDR3 sequence is 14 residues long.

CDR3 region: CATSSRGRGEETQYF. The CDR3 DNA is TGTGCCACCAGCTCCCGGGGGCGGGGAGAAGAGACCCAGTACTTC. This chain links TRBV15 with TRBJ2-5, with D possibly being TRBD1 or TRBD2 (6 bases each). The CDR3 totals 15 residues. Deletions cut 5 bases from V and 3 bases from J, with 16 bases between. The germline V gene encodes CDR1 LNHNV and CDR2 YYDKDF (reference sequence).

This chain links TRBV19 with TRBJ2-1, with TRBD2 identical over 11 bases. Looked up from germline, CDR1 is LNHDA and CDR2 is SQIVND (reference sequence). This CDR3 is built from 15 residues. Losses at the gene ends were 7 bases for V and 0 bases for J; bases not matched to a gene: 2. In DNA, the CDR3 is TGTGCCAGTATGACTAGCGGGGCCTCCTACAATGAGCAGTTCTTC. Translating it yields CASMTSGASYNEQFF.

In its sample, this clone was seen once. This chain uses TRBV28 with TRBJ2-2, with D uncertain. The CDR3 spans 15 residues. V lost 2 bases and J lost 4, with 11 bases in between. Germline CDR1 MDHEN, CDR2 SYDVKM. The CDR3 sequence: CASSLIGVGTGELFF. Written as DNA, the CDR3 is TGTGCCAGCAGTTTAATCGGAGTTGGCACCGGGGAGCTGTTTTTT.

The chain carries TRBV28 and TRBJ1-1; D unclear. Germline CDR1 is MDHEN and CDR2 is SYDVKM. This CDR3 contains 13 residues. Trimming left V 4 bases short and J 0 bases short, with 6 bases between. The CDR3 DNA is TGTGCCAGCAGTTCCAGTATGAACACTGAAGCTTTCTTT. Encoded protein: CASSSSMNTEAFF.

The CDR3 DNA is TGCGCCAGCAGCAGGTGGGGATTTAACACTGAAGCTTTCTTT. This codes for CASSRWGFNTEAFF. This rearrangement joins TRBV5-1 to TRBJ1-1; D is ambiguous. In germline, CDR1 is SGHRS, CDR2 YFSETQ. V lost 4 bases to trimming and J lost 2 bases, with 12 bases between them. The CDR3 totals 14 residues.

The chain employs TRBV5-4 and TRBJ2-6; D not certain. Between the trimmed V and J ends, which lost 2 bases and 4 bases, there was a span of 10 bases. CDR1 SGHNT and CDR2 YYREEE come from the germline V gene (reference sequence). This CDR3 is built from 15 residues. CDR3 in amino acids: CASSFSRSGANVLTF. CDR3 DNA: TGTGCCAGCAGCTTTAGTCGGTCAGGGGCCAACGTCCTGACTTTC.

The chain couples TRBV5-1 to TRBJ1-5; 8 bases map to TRBD1. The germline CDR1 and CDR2 sequences are SGHRS and YFSETQ. Unmatched junction bases numbered 5, after V lost 4 bases and J lost 2 bases. CDR3 length equals 15 residues. The CDR3 loop is CASSAGGQGNQPQHF. Here the CDR3 DNA reads TGCGCCAGCAGCGCGGGGGGACAGGGCAATCAGCCCCAGCATTTT.

As DNA, the CDR3 is TGTGCCAGCAGTTCGCGACAGGGTACGAGCACTGAAGCTTTCTTT. Protein: CASSSRQGTSTEAFF. This chain uses TRBV28 with TRBJ1-1, with 7 bases that match TRBD1. V shed 4 bases, J shed 4 bases, and the junction held 9 bases outside the gene matches. The CDR3 is 15 amino acids. The germline V gene encodes CDR1 MDHEN and CDR2 SYDVKM.

V usage is TRBV6-5 and J usage is TRBJ2-1; 7 bases map to TRBD2. Germline trimming cut 8 bases from V and 8 bases from J; bases unmatched to any gene: 9. Germline assignment: CDR1 MNHEY and CDR2 SVGAGI. This CDR3 is 13 amino acids long. The CDR3 sequence is CASAPRGGDEQFF. CDR3 in DNA: TGTGCCAGCGCGCCAAGGGGAGGGGATGAGCAGTTCTTC.

The V call is TRBV27, the J call TRBJ1-1, with TRBD1 matching over 8 bases. The V segment lost 1 base and the J segment 10 bases; nucleotides outside the gene matches: 11. Germline CDR1 MNHEY, CDR2 SMNVEV (reference sequence). This CDR3 is built from 15 residues. In DNA form, the CDR3 reads TGTGCCAGCAGTTTATATTGGACAGGGCGGTTCGTAGCTTTCTTT. It translates to CASSLYWTGRFVAFF.

This clone has a single count. The chain employs TRBV13 and TRBJ1-2; tentative D call: TRBD1 (5 bases). There are 17 residues in the CDR3. Per germline, CDR1 PRHDT and CDR2 FYEKMQ (reference sequence). Trimming shortened V by 4 bases and J by 3 bases, and 21 bases separated the two germline ends. The CDR3 DNA sequence: TGTGCCAGCAGCTCGAACCCTCGGTTAGGGGACGACTATGGCTACACCTTC. The encoded protein is CASSSNPRLGDDYGYTF. The variable domain in full, completed from reference TRBV13 and TRBJ1-2, reads AAGVIQSPRHLIKEKRETATLKCYPIPRHDTVYWYQQGPGQDPQFLISFYEKMQSDKGSIPDRFSAQQFSDYHSELNMSSLELGDSALYFCASSSNPRLGDDYGYTFGSGTRLTVV.

The J gene is TRBJ2-2, the V gene TRBV7-6; D ambiguous. V lost 2 bases and J 5 bases, leaving 6 bases between the germline ends. In germline, CDR1 is SGHVS, CDR2 FNYEAQ. This CDR3 has 13 amino acids. CDR3 loop: CASSLPGTGELFF. CDR3 coding DNA: TGTGCCAGCAGCTTACCCGGGACCGGGGAGCTGTTTTTT.

The chain carries TRBV7-3 and TRBJ2-5; a possible D gene is TRBD2 (5 bases). Germline CDR1 reads SGHTA; CDR2 reads FQGTGA. With 5 bases removed from V and 8 bases from J, the gap between germline ends came to 15 bases. The CDR3 has 13 residues. Here the CDR3 DNA reads TGTGCCAGCAGCCTGGGTCTACTAGGAACCCAGTACTTC. Its translation is CASSLGLLGTQYF.

This rearrangement joins TRBV5-1 to TRBJ2-1, with 11 bases fitting TRBD2. V shed 3 bases and J 4 bases; nucleotides not matched to a gene: 6. Per the germline V gene, CDR1 is SGHRS and CDR2 is YFSETQ. The CDR3 spans 16 residues. Written as DNA, the CDR3 is TGCGCCAGCAGCTCATCCGGGACTAGCGGATACAATGAGCAGTTCTTC. This sequence encodes CASSSSGTSGYNEQFF.

This chain connects TRBV19 to TRBJ1-3; tentative D call: TRBD1 (6 bases). This CDR3 has 14 amino acids. V shed 7 bases and J shed 3 bases, with 13 bases lying between them. Germline V lookup: CDR1 LNHDA, CDR2 SQIVND (reference sequence). This CDR3 is CASTLWTDGNTIYF. The CDR3 DNA is TGTGCCAGTACCCTATGGACAGATGGAAACACCATATATTTT.